Shown below are 14 T cell receptor beta chains from a single sample sequenced in a study of blood T cells in healthy people across ages. A second PCR, run for about 7 to 12 cycles, used a sample-barcoded 5' primer plus a J-beta primer mix. One entry per CDR3 protein results from TCRdb running MiXCR on the 5' RACE reads. The table lists 1.4 million or so distinct CDR3 sequences, roughly two fifths of them singletons. The sample was blood. The receptors were gathered from a woman younger than 30 in good health.

J is TRBJ2-1 and V is TRBV9; no definite D call. The end of the DNA aligns better with TRBJ2-7, so the J call may be wrong. The CDR3 consists of 14 residues. Germline values: CDR1 SGDLS, CDR2 YYNGEE. This CDR3 reads CASSVDSAYNEQYF. For the CDR3, the DNA is TGTGCCAGCAGCGTAGACAGCGCCTACAATGAGCAGTACTTC.

V and J are TRBV2 and TRBJ2-3, with TRBD2 identical over 9 bases. V shed 6 bases, J shed 2 bases, and the junction held 9 bases outside the gene matches. Germline V gene sequence: CDR1 SNHLY, CDR2 FYNNEI. The CDR3 has 16 residues. CDR3 in DNA: TGTGCCAGCAGAAAGGAGCGGGGGGACTTCACAGATACGCAGTATTTT. Its translation is CASRKERGDFTDTQYF.

This chain joins TRBV4-3 and TRBJ2-3; D unresolved. The CDR3 is 13 residues long. The germline V gene encodes CDR1 LGHNA and CDR2 YSLEER. V was trimmed by 3 bases and J by 4 bases, leaving 8 bases between them. The CDR3 sequence is CASSHFQADTQYF. As DNA, the CDR3 is TGCGCCAGCAGCCATTTTCAAGCAGATACGCAGTATTTT.

This chain uses TRBV12-3 or TRBV12-4 with TRBJ2-2; 9 bases match TRBD1. The CDR3 is made up of 15 amino acids. Losses at the gene ends were 8 bases for V and 7 bases for J; bases not matched to a gene: 11. In DNA form, the CDR3 reads TGTGCCAGCGCCCCGGGACAGGGTTATATCGGGGAGCTGTTTTTT. It translates to CASAPGQGYIGELFF.

The chain has TRBV6-6 and TRBJ2-7; 7 bases align to TRBD1. With V trimmed by 5 bases and J by 7 bases, 11 bases remained unmatched. Germline V gives CDR1 MNHNY, CDR2 SVGAGI (reference sequence). This CDR3 comprises 14 residues. CDR3 in amino acids: CASSETGLLLEQYF. The CDR3 nucleotides read TGTGCCAGCAGTGAGACAGGGCTACTTTTAGAGCAGTACTTC.

This clonotype has only a few counts. The chain joins TRBV7-9 to TRBJ2-7, with D possibly TRBD1 on 6 matching bases. Germline-derived CDR1 and CDR2 are SEHNR and FQNEAQ (reference sequence). The CDR3 runs 15 residues. Deletions cut 2 bases from V and 2 bases from J, with 13 bases between. The CDR3 region is CASSLSRQVTYEQYF. CDR3 nucleotides: TGTGCCAGCAGCTTAAGTAGACAGGTTACCTACGAGCAGTACTTC.

Only a few counts were recorded for this clonotype. The chain is built from TRBV20-1 and TRBJ2-7; D might be TRBD1 (5 bases). The V end lost 3 bases, the J end lost 7 bases, and 13 bases lay between the germline ends. The CDR3 consists of 12 residues. The germline gives CDR1 DFQATT, CDR2 SNEGSKA (reference sequence). The DNA for the CDR3 is TGCAGTGCTAGCCCAGGGAACAATGAGCAGTACTTC. Translated: CSASPGNNEQYF.

The V call is TRBV11-2, the J call TRBJ1-2; D remains unclear. This CDR3 has 13 residues. Germline values: CDR1 SGHAT, CDR2 FQNNGV. V dropped 5 bases and J dropped 8 bases, with 15 bases sitting between them. The CDR3 sequence is CASSPGLPWGYTF. As DNA, the CDR3 is TGTGCCAGCAGCCCCGGACTCCCCTGGGGCTACACCTTC.

The genes are TRBV7-2 and TRBJ2-4; the D gene is possibly TRBD2 (5 bases). The DNA end lines up better with TRBJ2-7; the J call may be wrong. CDR1 is SGHTA, CDR2 FQGNSA, per germline. The CDR3 spans 13 residues. CDR3 bases: TGTGCCAGCAGCTTGAGGGCTGACTACGAGCAGTACTTC. It yields the protein CASSLRADYEQYF.

The chain combines TRBV7-9 with TRBJ1-4; D not certain. Germline values: CDR1 SEHNR, CDR2 FQNEAQ (reference sequence). V lost 3 bases and J 7 bases, leaving 15 bases between the germline ends. This CDR3 comprises 15 residues. The CDR3 bases are TGTGCCAGCAGCTTCTCGCAGGTGAGAGGTGAAAAACTGTTTTTT. This codes for CASSFSQVRGEKLFF.

The rearrangement joins TRBV27 to TRBJ2-3; D not certain. The CDR3 is 16 amino acids. Trimming removed 5 bases from V and 0 bases from J, with 15 bases in between. The germline V gene encodes CDR1 MNHEY and CDR2 SMNVEV (reference sequence). CDR3 nucleotide sequence: TGTGCCAGCAGTCCCCTCGGTGCGGTGAGCACAGATACGCAGTATTTT. It encodes CASSPLGAVSTDTQYF.

A remark on this clonotype: A single base separates this from a much larger clone, so it may be a read error. The rearrangement links TRBV4-3 to TRBJ2-1, with 7 bases lining up with TRBD1. The length of the CDR3 is 16 residues. The germline V gene has CDR1 LGHNA and CDR2 YSLEER. The DNA of the CDR3 is TGCGCCAGCGGCCAAGAGGGACAGAGCTCCTACAATGAGCAGTTCTTC. It is translated as CASGQEGQSSYNEQFF.

This clonotype was picked up a small number of times. The genes are TRBV29-1 and TRBJ1-5; D is ambiguous. The CDR3 is 12 residues long. Trimming shortened V by 5 bases and J by 2 bases, and 7 bases separated the two germline ends. The germline gives CDR1 SQVTM, CDR2 ANQGSEA. In nucleotides, the CDR3 is TGCAGCGTTCAGGTTGGCAATCAGCCCCAGCATTTT. It yields the protein CSVQVGNQPQHF.

The chain recombines TRBV7-9 with TRBJ2-4; 9 positions match TRBD2. Trimming removed 8 bases from V and 0 bases from J; junction bases left unmatched: 14. CDR3 size: 18 residues. Germline assignment: CDR1 SEHNR and CDR2 FQNEAQ (reference sequence). The DNA for the CDR3 is TGTGCCAGCCTACGTACGACTAGCGGTCTTTTAGCCAAAAACATTCAGTACTTC. It translates to CASLRTTSGLLAKNIQYF.